This T cell receptor (beta chain) emerged from a study of T cell responses to AZD1222 COVID-19 vaccine. This CDR3 region has 13 residues. Trimming took off 3 bases at V and 4 bases at J, with 9 bases between the two ends. Germline V gene sequence: CDR1 LNHDA, CDR2 SQIVND (reference sequence). In regard to this clone: The target antigen is unknown.

Assay: immunoSEQ multiplex PCR; the TCRdb copy retains only in-frame clones and omits some. The sample records approximately 150,000 clones, around 92% being singletons. Notes on the study in general: The donor cohort was predominantly white British with a female majority, and clonal diversity may have been underestimated. A reported finding is that nearly half of spike-specific TCRs target unmutated variant regions. Only a handful of AZD1222 recipients tested seropositive at baseline.

V gene TRBV19 combines with J gene TRBJ1-1; possibly TRBD1 for D (5 bases). The receptor was derived from an adult who received the AZD1222 COVID-19 vaccine. Sample: peripheral blood, taken 28 days after the second AZD1222 dose. The CDR3 loop is CASSIGGSTEAFF. The DNA for the CDR3 is TGTGCCAGTAGTATCGGGGGAAGCACTGAAGCTTTCTTT.